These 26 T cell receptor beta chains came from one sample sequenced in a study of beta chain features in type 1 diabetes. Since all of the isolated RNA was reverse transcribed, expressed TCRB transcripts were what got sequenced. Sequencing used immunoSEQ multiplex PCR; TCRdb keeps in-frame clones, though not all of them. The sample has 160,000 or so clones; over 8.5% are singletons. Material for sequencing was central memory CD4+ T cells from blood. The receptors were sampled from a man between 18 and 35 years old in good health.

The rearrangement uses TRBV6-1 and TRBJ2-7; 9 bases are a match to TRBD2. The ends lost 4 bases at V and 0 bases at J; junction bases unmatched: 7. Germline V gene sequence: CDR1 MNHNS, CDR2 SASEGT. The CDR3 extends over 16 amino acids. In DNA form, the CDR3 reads TGTGCCAGCAGTGCCCGGGTAGCGGGAGTCTCCTACGAGCAGTACTTC. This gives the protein CASSARVAGVSYEQYF.

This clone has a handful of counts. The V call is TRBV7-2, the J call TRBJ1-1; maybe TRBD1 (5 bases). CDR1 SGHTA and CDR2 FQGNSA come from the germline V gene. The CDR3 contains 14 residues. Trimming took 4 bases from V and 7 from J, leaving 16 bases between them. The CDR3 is CASSWGTSGGEAFF. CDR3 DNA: TGTGCCAGCAGCTGGGGCACCTCGGGAGGTGAAGCTTTCTTT.

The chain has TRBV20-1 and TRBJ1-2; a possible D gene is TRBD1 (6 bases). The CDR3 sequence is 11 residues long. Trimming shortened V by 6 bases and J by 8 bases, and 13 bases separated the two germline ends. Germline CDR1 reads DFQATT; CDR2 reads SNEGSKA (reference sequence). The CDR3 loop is CSAGGQLGYTF. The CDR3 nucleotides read TGCAGTGCCGGAGGACAGCTCGGCTACACCTTC.

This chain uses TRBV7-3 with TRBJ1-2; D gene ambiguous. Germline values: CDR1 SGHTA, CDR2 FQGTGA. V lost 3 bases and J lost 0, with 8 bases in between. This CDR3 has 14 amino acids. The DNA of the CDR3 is TGTGCCAGCAGCTTCGAGGGATCTAACTATGGCTACACCTTC. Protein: CASSFEGSNYGYTF.

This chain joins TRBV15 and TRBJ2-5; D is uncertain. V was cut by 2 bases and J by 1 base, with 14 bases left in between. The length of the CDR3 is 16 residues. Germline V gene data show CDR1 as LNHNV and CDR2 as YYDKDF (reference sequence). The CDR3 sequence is CATSRISLASQETQYF. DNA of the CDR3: TGTGCCACCAGCAGAATATCCTTGGCCAGCCAAGAGACCCAGTACTTC. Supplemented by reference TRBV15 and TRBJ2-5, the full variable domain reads DAMVIQNPRYQVTQFGKPVTLSCSQTLNHNVMYWYQQKSSQAPKLLFHYYDKDFNNEADTPDNFQSRRPNTSFCFLDIRSPGLGDTAMYLCATSRISLASQETQYFGPGTRLLVL.

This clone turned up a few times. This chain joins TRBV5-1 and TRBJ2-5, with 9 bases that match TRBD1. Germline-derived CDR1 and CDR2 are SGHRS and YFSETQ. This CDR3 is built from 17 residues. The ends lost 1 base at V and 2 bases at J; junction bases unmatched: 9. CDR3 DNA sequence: TGCGCCAGCAGCTTGAGTGCGGGACAGGGCGCTCAAGAGACCCAGTACTTC. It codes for CASSLSAGQGAQETQYF.

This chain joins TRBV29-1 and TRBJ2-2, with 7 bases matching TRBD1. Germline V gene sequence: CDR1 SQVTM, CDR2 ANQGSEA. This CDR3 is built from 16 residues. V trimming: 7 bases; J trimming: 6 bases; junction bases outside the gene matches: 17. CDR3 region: CSAPRTGQAFSGELFF. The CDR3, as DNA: TGCAGCGCCCCCCGGACTGGACAGGCCTTCTCCGGGGAGCTGTTTTTT.

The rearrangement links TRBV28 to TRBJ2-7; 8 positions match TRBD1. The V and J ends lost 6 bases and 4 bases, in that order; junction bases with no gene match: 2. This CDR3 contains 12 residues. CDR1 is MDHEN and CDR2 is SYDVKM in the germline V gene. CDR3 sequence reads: CASSNRGYEQYF. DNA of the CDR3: TGTGCCAGCAGCAACAGGGGGTACGAGCAGTACTTC.

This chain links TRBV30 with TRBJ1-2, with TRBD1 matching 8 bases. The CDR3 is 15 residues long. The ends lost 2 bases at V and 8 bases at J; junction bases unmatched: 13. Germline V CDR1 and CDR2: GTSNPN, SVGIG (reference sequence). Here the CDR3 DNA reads TGTGCCTGGAGTTTCCCTCACAGGGGGGTACGGGGCTACACCTTC. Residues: CAWSFPHRGVRGYTF.

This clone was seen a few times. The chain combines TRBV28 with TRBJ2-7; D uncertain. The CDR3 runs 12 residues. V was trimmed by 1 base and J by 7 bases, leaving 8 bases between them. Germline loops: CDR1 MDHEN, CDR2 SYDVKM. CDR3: CASSLYGWEQYF. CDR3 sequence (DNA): TGTGCCAGCAGTTTATATGGCTGGGAGCAGTACTTC.

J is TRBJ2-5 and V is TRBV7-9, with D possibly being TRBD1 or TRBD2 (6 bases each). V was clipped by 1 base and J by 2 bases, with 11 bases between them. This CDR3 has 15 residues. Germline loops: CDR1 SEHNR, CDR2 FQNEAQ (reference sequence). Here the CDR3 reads CASSLEGGFQETQYF. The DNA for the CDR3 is TGTGCCAGCAGCTTAGAGGGGGGATTTCAAGAGACCCAGTACTTC.

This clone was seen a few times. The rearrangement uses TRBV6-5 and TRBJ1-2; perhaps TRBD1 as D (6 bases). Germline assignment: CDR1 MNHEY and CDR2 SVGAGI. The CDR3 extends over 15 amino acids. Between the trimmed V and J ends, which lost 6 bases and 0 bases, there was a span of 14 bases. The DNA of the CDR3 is TGTGCCAGCAGGACCGACAGGTTTACTAACTATGGCTACACCTTC. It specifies CASRTDRFTNYGYTF.

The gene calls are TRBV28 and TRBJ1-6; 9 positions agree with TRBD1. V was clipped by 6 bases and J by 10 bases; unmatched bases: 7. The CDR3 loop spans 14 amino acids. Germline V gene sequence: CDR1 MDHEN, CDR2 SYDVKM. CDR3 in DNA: TGTGCCAGCAGAATAACAGGGGGCTGGTCACCCCTCCACTTT. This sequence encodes CASRITGGWSPLHF.

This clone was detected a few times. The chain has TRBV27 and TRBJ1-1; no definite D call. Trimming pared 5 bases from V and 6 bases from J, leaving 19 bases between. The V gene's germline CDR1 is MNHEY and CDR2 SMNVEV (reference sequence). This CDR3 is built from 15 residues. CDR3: CASSTGQTLVAEAFF. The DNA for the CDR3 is TGTGCCAGCAGTACCGGGCAGACCTTGGTCGCTGAAGCTTTCTTT.

The CDR3 DNA sequence: TGTGCCAGCAGGGCTACCGGGACAGGGCCCTACGAGCAGTACTTC. Protein sequence: CASRATGTGPYEQYF. The chain recombines TRBV2 with TRBJ2-7; TRBD1 matches at 9 bases. The CDR3 is made up of 15 amino acids. The junction had 8 bases not matched to a gene; V was cut back by 6 bases and J by 2 bases. Germline loops: CDR1 SNHLY, CDR2 FYNNEI.

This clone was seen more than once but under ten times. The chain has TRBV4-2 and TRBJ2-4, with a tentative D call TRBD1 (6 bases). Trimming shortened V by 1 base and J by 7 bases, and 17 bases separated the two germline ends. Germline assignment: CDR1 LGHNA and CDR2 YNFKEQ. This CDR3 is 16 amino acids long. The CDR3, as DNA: TGTGCCAGCAGCCAAGCCTGGCGCCAGGGGAGCAACATTCAGTACTTC. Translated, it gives CASSQAWRQGSNIQYF.

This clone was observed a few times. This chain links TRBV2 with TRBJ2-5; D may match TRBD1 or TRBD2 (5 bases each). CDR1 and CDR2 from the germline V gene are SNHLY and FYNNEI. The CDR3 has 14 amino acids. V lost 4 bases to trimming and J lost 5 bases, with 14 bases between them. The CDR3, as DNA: TGTGCCAGCAGTGGAGGGGTAGGGGTTGAGACCCAGTACTTC. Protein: CASSGGVGVETQYF.

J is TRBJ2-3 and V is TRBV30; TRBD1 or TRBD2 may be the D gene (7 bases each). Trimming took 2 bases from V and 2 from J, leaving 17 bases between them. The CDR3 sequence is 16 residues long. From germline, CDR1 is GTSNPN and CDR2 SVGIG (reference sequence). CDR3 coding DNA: TGTGCCTGGAGTACCGCCAGGGGGGGATACACAGATACGCAGTATTTT. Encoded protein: CAWSTARGGYTDTQYF. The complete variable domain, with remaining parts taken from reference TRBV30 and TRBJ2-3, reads SQTIHQWPATLVQPVGSPLSLECTVEGTSNPNLYWYRQAAGRGLQLLFYSVGIGQISSEVPQNLSASRPQDRQFILSSKKLLLSDSGFYLCAWSTARGGYTDTQYFGPGTRLTVL.

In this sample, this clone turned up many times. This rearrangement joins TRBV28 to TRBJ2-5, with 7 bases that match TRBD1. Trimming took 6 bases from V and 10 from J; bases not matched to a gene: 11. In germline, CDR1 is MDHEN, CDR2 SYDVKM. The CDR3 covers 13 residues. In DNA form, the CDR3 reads TGTGCCAGCAGCTTAGTCGCACAGGGGAACCAGTACTTC. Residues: CASSLVAQGNQYF. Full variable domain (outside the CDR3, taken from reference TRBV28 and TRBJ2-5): DVKVTQSSRYLVKRTGEKVFLECVQDMDHENMFWYRQDPGLGLRLIYFSYDVKMKEKGDIPEGYSVSREKKERFSLILESASTNQTSMYLCASSLVAQGNQYFGPGTRLLVL.

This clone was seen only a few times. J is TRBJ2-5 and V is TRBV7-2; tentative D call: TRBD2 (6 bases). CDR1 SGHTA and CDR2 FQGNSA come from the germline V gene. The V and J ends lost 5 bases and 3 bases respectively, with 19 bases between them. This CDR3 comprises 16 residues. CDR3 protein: CASSPTPRGWKETQYF. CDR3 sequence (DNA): TGTGCCAGCAGCCCGACACCTCGGGGGTGGAAAGAGACCCAGTACTTC.

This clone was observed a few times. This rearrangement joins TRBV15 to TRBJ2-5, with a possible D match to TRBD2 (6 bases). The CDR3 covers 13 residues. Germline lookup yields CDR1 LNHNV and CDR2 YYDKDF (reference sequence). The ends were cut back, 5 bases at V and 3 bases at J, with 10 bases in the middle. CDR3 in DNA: TGTGCCACCAGCCGTTGGGGGGAAGAGACCCAGTACTTC. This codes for CATSRWGEETQYF.

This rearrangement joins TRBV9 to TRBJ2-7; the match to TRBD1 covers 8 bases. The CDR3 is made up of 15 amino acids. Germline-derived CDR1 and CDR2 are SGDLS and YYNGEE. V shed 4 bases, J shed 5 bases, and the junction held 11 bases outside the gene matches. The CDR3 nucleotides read TGTGCCAGCAGCTCCCGGGACAGGTCCGGGAACGAGCAGTACTTC. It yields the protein CASSSRDRSGNEQYF.

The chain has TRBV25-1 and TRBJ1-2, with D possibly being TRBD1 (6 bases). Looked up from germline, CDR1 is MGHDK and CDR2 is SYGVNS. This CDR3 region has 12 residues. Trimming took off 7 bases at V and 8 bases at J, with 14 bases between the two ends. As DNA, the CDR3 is TGTGCCAGCAAGGCCCGGGGGCACGGCTACACCTTC. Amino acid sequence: CASKARGHGYTF.

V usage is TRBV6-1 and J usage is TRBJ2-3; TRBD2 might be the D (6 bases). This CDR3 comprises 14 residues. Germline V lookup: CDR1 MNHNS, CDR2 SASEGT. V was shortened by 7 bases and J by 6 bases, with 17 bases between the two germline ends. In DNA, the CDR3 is TGTGCCAGCAAGGAAGCGGGCCTCACGGATACGCAGTATTTT. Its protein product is CASKEAGLTDTQYF.

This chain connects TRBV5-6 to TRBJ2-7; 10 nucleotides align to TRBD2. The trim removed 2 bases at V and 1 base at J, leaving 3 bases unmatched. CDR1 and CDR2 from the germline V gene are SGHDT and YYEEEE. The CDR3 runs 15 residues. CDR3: CASSFSSGGSYEQYF. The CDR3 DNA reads TGTGCCAGCAGCTTCTCTAGCGGGGGATCCTACGAGCAGTACTTC.

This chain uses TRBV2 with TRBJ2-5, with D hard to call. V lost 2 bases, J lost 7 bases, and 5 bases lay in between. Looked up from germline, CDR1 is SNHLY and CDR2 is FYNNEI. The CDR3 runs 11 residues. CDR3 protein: CASSESGTQYF. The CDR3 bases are TGTGCCAGCAGTGAATCCGGGACCCAGTACTTC.